This TCR beta chain was sequenced during a study of OX40 agonist ivuxolimab in advanced cancers. Findings and limits, study-wide: CD4+ and CD8+ T cells in blood underwent clonal expansion by week 6 at 0.1 to 3.0 mg/kg.

Clones were sequenced by immunoSEQ multiplex PCR, and TCRdb holds only the in-frame ones, with some missing. Of approximately 74,000 clones listed, 90% are singletons. Autoimmune disease history or systemic immunosuppression was exclusionary. The trim removed 8 bases at V and 3 bases at J, leaving 4 bases unmatched. The CDR3 covers 14 residues. Germline V CDR1 and CDR2: SNHLY, FYNNEI. A remark on this clone: Its specificity is unknown.

The chain couples TRBV2 to TRBJ2-6; 7 bases match TRBD2. The material was CD4+ or CD8+ T cells sorted from blood, obtained in a trial of the OX40 agonist ivuxolimab. The receptor was derived from an adult with an advanced solid tumor such as melanoma, head and neck, liver or kidney cancer. This CDR3 reads CASGRDLGANVLTF. In DNA, the CDR3 is TGTGCCAGCGGGAGGGACCTTGGGGCCAACGTCCTGACTTTC.